A selection of T cell receptor beta chains follows, all from one sample in a study of cytomegalovirus exposure and HLA in healthy donors. Generated by immunoSEQ multiplex PCR, the TCRdb table keeps only in-frame clones and is missing some. The table has some 200,000 clones, around 78% seen once. Material: PBMCs. The receptor source for this set is a woman aged 25-40 years in good health and CMV-seropositive. Each CDR3 is given with its conserved first and last residue. D genes are given only for firm matches. Expanded clones get a size class; other rows say once, few or many, or leave the size out.

V gene: TRBV6-5
D gene: NA
clone size: once
J gene: TRBJ1-2
CDR3 length: 13
CDR3 DNA: TGTGCCAGCAGTTTTGGACAGTACTATGGCTACACCTTC
CDR3 protein: CASSFGQYYGYTF

V gene: TRBV9
D gene: NA
clone size: NA
J gene: TRBJ1-3
CDR3 length: 16
CDR3 DNA: TGTGCCAGCAGCGTAGGGGCGACAGGCTCTGGAAACACCATATATTTT
CDR3 protein: CASSVGATGSGNTIYF

V gene: TRBV11-2
D gene: TRBD1
clone size: NA
J gene: TRBJ2-3
CDR3 length: 15
CDR3 DNA: TGTGCCAGCAGCTTATGGGACAGGTCAACAGATACGCAGTATTTT
CDR3 protein: CASSLWDRSTDTQYF

V gene: TRBV7-2
D gene: TRBD2
clone size: NA
J gene: TRBJ2-7
CDR3 length: 17
CDR3 DNA: TGTGCCAGCAGCTTTAGACGCAGCGGGAGCTTCAACTACGAGCAGTACTTC
CDR3 protein: CASSFRRSGSFNYEQYF

V gene: TRBV21-1
D gene: NA
clone size: NA
J gene: TRBJ2-7
CDR3 length: 16
CDR3 DNA: TGTGCCAGCAGCAAAGTCCCCACAGGGGAAACGTACGAGCAGTACTTC
CDR3 protein: CASSKVPTGETYEQYF

V gene: TRBV4-1
D gene: NA
clone size: NA
J gene: TRBJ2-7
CDR3 length: 14
CDR3 DNA: TGCGCCAGCAGCCGCCGGGACAACACCTACGAGCAGTACTTC
CDR3 protein: CASSRRDNTYEQYF

V gene: TRBV30
D gene: NA
clone size: NA
J gene: TRBJ1-3
CDR3 length: 14
CDR3 DNA: TGTGCCTGGGGGACTCGAACCGGTGGGAACACCATATATTTT
CDR3 protein: CAWGTRTGGNTIYF

V gene: TRBV5-6
D gene: TRBD1
clone size: few
J gene: TRBJ1-3
CDR3 length: 13
CDR3 DNA: TGTGCCAGCAGCCTCAGACAGGGATCAACCATATATTTT
CDR3 protein: CASSLRQGSTIYF

V gene: TRBV5-6
D gene: NA
clone size: few
J gene: TRBJ1-1
CDR3 length: 12
CDR3 DNA: TGTGCCAGCAACTCTATGAACACTGAAGCTTTCTTT
CDR3 protein: CASNSMNTEAFF

V gene: TRBV11-2
D gene: NA
clone size: NA
J gene: TRBJ1-1
CDR3 length: 13
CDR3 DNA: TGTGCCAGCAGCGTCAGGGTTGACACTGAAGCTTTCTTT
CDR3 protein: CASSVRVDTEAFF

V gene: TRBV7-9
D gene: TRBD1
clone size: NA
J gene: TRBJ1-5
CDR3 length: 17
CDR3 DNA: TGTTCCAGCAGCCTGGACAGGGGCTTGTATAGCAATCAGCCCCAGCATTTT
CDR3 protein: CSSSLDRGLYSNQPQHF

V gene: TRBV7-6
D gene: TRBD1
clone size: NA
J gene: TRBJ2-2
CDR3 length: 15
CDR3 DNA: TGTGCCAGCAGCTCAGGGACAGAGCACACCGGGGAGCTGTTTTTT
CDR3 protein: CASSSGTEHTGELFF

V gene: TRBV6-5
D gene: TRBD1
clone size: NA
J gene: TRBJ1-3
CDR3 length: 14
CDR3 DNA: TGTGCCAGCAGTTTGACAGGGACTGGAAACACCATATATTTT
CDR3 protein: CASSLTGTGNTIYF

V gene: TRBV27
D gene: TRBD1
clone size: NA
J gene: TRBJ2-7
CDR3 length: 16
CDR3 DNA: TGTGCCAGCAGTTTACGGGCGGGACAGGTTTTAAGGCAGGAGTACTTC
CDR3 protein: CASSLRAGQVLRQEYF

V gene: TRBV19
D gene: NA
clone size: NA
J gene: TRBJ1-1
CDR3 length: 14
CDR3 DNA: TGTGCCAGTAGTAGTGGACAGAAGAACACTGAAGCTTTCTTT
CDR3 protein: CASSSGQKNTEAFF

V gene: TRBV4-3
D gene: NA
clone size: once
J gene: TRBJ1-1
CDR3 length: 13
CDR3 DNA: TGCGCCAGCAGCGGTGACAGGTTGACTGAAGCTTTCTTT
CDR3 protein: CASSGDRLTEAFF

V gene: TRBV15
D gene: NA
clone size: NA
J gene: TRBJ1-5
CDR3 length: 13
CDR3 DNA: TGTGCCACCAGCAGAGATCGGCAGGGCCCCCAGCATTTT
CDR3 protein: CATSRDRQGPQHF

V gene: TRBV4-3
D gene: NA
clone size: NA
J gene: TRBJ2-7
CDR3 length: 17
CDR3 DNA: TGCGCCAGCAGCCAAGAATCCACCTCAGGGTTGGGCTACGAGCAGTACTTC
CDR3 protein: CASSQESTSGLGYEQYF

V gene: TRBV28
D gene: NA
clone size: NA
J gene: TRBJ1-5
CDR3 length: 15
CDR3 DNA: TGTGCCAGCAGTTCCTACAGGGTTGGAAATCAGCCCCAGCATTTT
CDR3 protein: CASSSYRVGNQPQHF

V gene: TRBV5-1
D gene: NA
clone size: NA
J gene: TRBJ1-4
CDR3 length: 14
CDR3 DNA: TGCGCCAGCAGCTCGACAGTGGGTGTTGAAAAACTGTTTTTT
CDR3 protein: CASSSTVGVEKLFF

V gene: TRBV9
D gene: TRBD2
clone size: NA
J gene: TRBJ2-7
CDR3 length: 15
CDR3 DNA: TGTGCCAGCAGCCCCCTGGTAGCGGGATCGAGCGAGCAGTACTTC
CDR3 protein: CASSPLVAGSSEQYF

V gene: TRBV6-5
D gene: NA
clone size: NA
J gene: TRBJ1-1
CDR3 length: 13
CDR3 DNA: TGTGCCAGCAGCGAGGGGGACCGTAGTGAGTCTTTCTTC
CDR3 protein: CASSEGDRSESFF

V gene: TRBV4-1
D gene: NA
clone size: few
J gene: TRBJ1-1
CDR3 length: 14
CDR3 DNA: TGCGCCAGCAGCCAAGATCGGTCGGACCAGGGAGCTTTCTTT
CDR3 protein: CASSQDRSDQGAFF

V gene: TRBV9
D gene: NA
clone size: NA
J gene: TRBJ2-1
CDR3 length: 12
CDR3 DNA: TGTGCCAGCAGCGTAGGTGAGAATGAGCAGTTCTTC
CDR3 protein: CASSVGENEQFF

V gene: TRBV19
D gene: NA
clone size: NA
J gene: TRBJ1-1
CDR3 length: 15
CDR3 DNA: TGTGCCAGCAGAAATAGGGGCGTGGGGAACACTGAAGCTTTCTTT
CDR3 protein: CASRNRGVGNTEAFF

V gene: TRBV10-3
D gene: TRBD2
clone size: once
J gene: TRBJ2-2
CDR3 length: 16
CDR3 DNA: TGTGCCACACAAGGGACTAGTTGGTCCGGCACCGGGGAGCTGTTTTTT
CDR3 protein: CATQGTSWSGTGELFF

V gene: TRBV7-2
D gene: NA
clone size: NA
J gene: TRBJ1-4
CDR3 length: 15
CDR3 DNA: TGTGCCAGCAGCCCCCCGGACAGCCCTAATGAAAAACTGTTTTTT
CDR3 protein: CASSPPDSPNEKLFF

V gene: TRBV18
D gene: TRBD2
clone size: NA
J gene: TRBJ2-3
CDR3 length: 15
CDR3 DNA: TGTGCCAGCTCTACTAGACTAGCTAGCACAGATACGCAGTATTTT
CDR3 protein: CASSTRLASTDTQYF

V gene: TRBV7-2
D gene: NA
clone size: NA
J gene: TRBJ1-1
CDR3 length: 13
CDR3 DNA: TGTGCCAGCAGCGGTCACCGGGGGACTGAAGCTTTCTTT
CDR3 protein: CASSGHRGTEAFF

V gene: TRBV7-2
D gene: TRBD1
clone size: few
J gene: TRBJ1-5
CDR3 length: 14
CDR3 DNA: TGTGCCAGCAGCCAGACAGGGGGCAATCAGCCCCAGCATTTT
CDR3 protein: CASSQTGGNQPQHF

V gene: TRBV5-6
D gene: NA
clone size: NA
J gene: TRBJ2-7
CDR3 length: 15
CDR3 DNA: TGTGCCAGCAGTCGCCCCGCGGGCTTCGGCGACGAGCAGTACTTC
CDR3 protein: CASSRPAGFGDEQYF

V gene: TRBV5-6
D gene: TRBD1
clone size: NA
J gene: TRBJ1-2
CDR3 length: 13
CDR3 DNA: TGCGCCAGCAGCTCAGCAGGGGGCTATGGCTACACCTTC
CDR3 protein: CASSSAGGYGYTF

V gene: TRBV7-9
D gene: NA
clone size: NA
J gene: TRBJ1-3
CDR3 length: 18
CDR3 DNA: TGTGCCAGCAGCCTCCCCTTATCTTCCAGGATCTCTGGAAACACCATATATTTT
CDR3 protein: CASSLPLSSRISGNTIYF

V gene: TRBV5-1
D gene: NA
clone size: NA
J gene: TRBJ2-6
CDR3 length: 15
CDR3 DNA: TGCGCCAGCAGCCCAACTGACTCTGGGGCCAACGTCCTGACTTTC
CDR3 protein: CASSPTDSGANVLTF

V gene: TRBV14
D gene: TRBD1
clone size: NA
J gene: TRBJ1-1
CDR3 length: 16
CDR3 DNA: TGTGCCAGCAGCCAATACAGGGGGCTCGTGGACACTGAAGCTTTCTTT
CDR3 protein: CASSQYRGLVDTEAFF

V gene: TRBV7-2
D gene: NA
clone size: once
J gene: TRBJ2-7
CDR3 length: 15
CDR3 DNA: TGTGCCAGCAGCTTAACGACAGGCTTTACCTACGAGCAGTACTTC
CDR3 protein: CASSLTTGFTYEQYF

V gene: TRBV29-1
D gene: NA
clone size: few
J gene: TRBJ1-2
CDR3 length: 13
CDR3 DNA: TGCAGCGTTGCGTCCCAGGGAAACTATGGCTACACCTTC
CDR3 protein: CSVASQGNYGYTF

V gene: TRBV2
D gene: TRBD1
clone size: NA
J gene: TRBJ2-5
CDR3 length: 15
CDR3 DNA: TGTGCCAGCAGTGGTTGGACAGGGGCGCCAGAGACCCAGTACTTC
CDR3 protein: CASSGWTGAPETQYF

V gene: TRBV4-1
D gene: TRBD1
clone size: NA
J gene: TRBJ1-2
CDR3 length: 13
CDR3 DNA: TGCGCCAGCAGTCGAACAGGGGGCTTTGGCTACACCTTC
CDR3 protein: CASSRTGGFGYTF

V gene: TRBV28
D gene: NA
clone size: NA
J gene: TRBJ2-3
CDR3 length: 14
CDR3 DNA: TGTGCCAGCAGCTCCGGGGGAACCACAGATACGCAGTATTTT
CDR3 protein: CASSSGGTTDTQYF

V gene: TRBV6-1
D gene: TRBD2
clone size: NA
J gene: TRBJ2-4
CDR3 length: 15
CDR3 DNA: TGTGCCAGCCTGAGTTGGACTGGGACTAACGGGATTCAGTACTTC
CDR3 protein: CASLSWTGTNGIQYF

V gene: TRBV5-1
D gene: TRBD2
clone size: NA
J gene: TRBJ2-2
CDR3 length: 16
CDR3 DNA: TGCGCCAGCAGCTTGGAGTCCGGGGGGGCCGGTGGGGAGCTGTTTTTT
CDR3 protein: CASSLESGGAGGELFF

V gene: TRBV5-4
D gene: NA
clone size: NA
J gene: TRBJ2-5
CDR3 length: 15
CDR3 DNA: TGTGCCAGCAGCTTAATGAGAAAATTTGCGGAGACCCAGTACTTC
CDR3 protein: CASSLMRKFAETQYF

V gene: TRBV30
D gene: NA
clone size: NA
J gene: TRBJ1-2
CDR3 length: 19
CDR3 DNA: TGTGCCTGGGGGCCCCACAGCGGGGGGGCACGGAAAAGTTTTTATGGCTACACCTTC
CDR3 protein: CAWGPHSGGARKSFYGYTF

V gene: TRBV7-8
D gene: TRBD1
clone size: once
J gene: TRBJ2-1
CDR3 length: 16
CDR3 DNA: TGTGCCAGCAGCCAACGGGACAGGGGGCGCGAGGGTGAGCAGTTCTTC
CDR3 protein: CASSQRDRGREGEQFF

V gene: TRBV18
D gene: NA
clone size: few
J gene: TRBJ1-4
CDR3 length: 15
CDR3 DNA: TGTGCCAGCTCACCAGCCGGAGCTCTTAATGAAAAACTGTTTTTT
CDR3 protein: CASSPAGALNEKLFF

V gene: TRBV6-8
D gene: NA
clone size: NA
J gene: TRBJ1-2
CDR3 length: 15
CDR3 DNA: TGTGCCAGCAGTTCCCCCCGGGGTAGTTTCAATGGCTACACCTTC
CDR3 protein: CASSSPRGSFNGYTF

V gene: TRBV7-9
D gene: NA
clone size: once
J gene: TRBJ2-1
CDR3 length: 16
CDR3 DNA: TGTGCCAGCAGCTTAGCTGGAGGTCTAGCGAGCAATGAGCAGTTCTTC
CDR3 protein: CASSLAGGLASNEQFF

V gene: TRBV4-1
D gene: TRBD1
clone size: NA
J gene: TRBJ1-1
CDR3 length: 14
CDR3 DNA: TGCGCCAGCAGCCAGGCGGACAGGATACCTGAAGCTTTCTTT
CDR3 protein: CASSQADRIPEAFF

V gene: TRBV29-1
D gene: NA
clone size: NA
J gene: TRBJ2-6
CDR3 length: 15
CDR3 DNA: TGCAGCGTTGAAGGCAGTGGCTCTGGGGCCAACGTCCTGACTTTC
CDR3 protein: CSVEGSGSGANVLTF